Below are 22 T cell receptor beta chains sequenced from a single sample in a study of OX40 agonist ivuxolimab in advanced cancers. Measured with immunoSEQ multiplex PCR; TCRdb has only the in-frame clones, and not every one. The sample includes tens of thousands of clones, around four fifths of them seen just once. Material: CD4+ or CD8+ T cells sorted from blood, obtained in a trial of the OX40 agonist ivuxolimab. Receptors were obtained from an adult with an advanced solid tumor such as melanoma, head and neck, liver or kidney cancer.

Only one count was recorded for this clone. This rearrangement joins TRBV6-1 to TRBJ2-3; tentatively, D is TRBD1 (6 bases). The CDR3 spans 16 residues. Trimming cost V 2 bases and J 4 bases, with 16 bases left between them. Germline values: CDR1 MNHNS, CDR2 SASEGT. This CDR3 reads CASSERGQNTPDTQYF. CDR3 nucleotides: TGTGCCAGCAGTGAACGCGGACAGAACACTCCAGATACGCAGTATTTT.

The chain carries TRBV9 and TRBJ1-1, with a tentative D call TRBD1 (5 bases). Deletions cut 4 bases from V and 0 bases from J, with 16 bases between. This CDR3 is 16 amino acids long. Per the germline V gene, CDR1 is SGDLS and CDR2 is YYNGEE. For the CDR3, the DNA is TGTGCCAGCAGCCAGGGCGTACATACTATGAACACTGAAGCTTTCTTT. Translating gives CASSQGVHTMNTEAFF.

This chain links TRBV9 with TRBJ1-1; D may be TRBD1 (5 bases). This CDR3 has 15 residues. Between the trimmed V and J ends, which lost 1 base and 3 bases, there was a span of 13 bases. Germline CDR1 SGDLS, CDR2 YYNGEE. The CDR3 nucleotides are TGTGCCAGCAGCGTATACGGGGCGCCGGACACTGAAGCTTTCTTT. Its translation: CASSVYGAPDTEAFF.

V is TRBV2 and J is TRBJ1-1, with D hard to call. The CDR3 totals 13 residues. Trimming removed 5 bases at V and 2 bases at J, with 9 bases between. CDR1 is SNHLY, CDR2 FYNNEI, per germline. The CDR3 sequence is CASSKGDNTEAFF. DNA for the CDR3: TGTGCCAGCAGTAAGGGAGATAACACTGAAGCTTTCTTT.

The chain employs TRBV5-4 and TRBJ1-2; D is unclear. The ends were cut back, 0 bases at V and 6 bases at J, with 15 bases in the middle. Germline-derived CDR1 and CDR2 are SGHNT and YYREEE (reference sequence). CDR3 length: 15 residues. DNA for the CDR3: TGTGCCAGCAGCTTGGGACCGTCCGAGGGAGATGGCTACACCTTC. It encodes CASSLGPSEGDGYTF.

The V gene is TRBV6-6, the J gene TRBJ1-1; 7 positions match TRBD1. V lost 9 bases and J lost 7; bases outside the gene matches: 8. Germline CDR1 reads MNHNY; CDR2 reads SVGAGI (reference sequence). The CDR3 has 12 residues. CDR3 nucleotides: TGTGCCAGTTGGACAGGAGCCTTTGAAGCTTTCTTT. This sequence encodes CASWTGAFEAFF.

The rearrangement joins TRBV7-2 to TRBJ1-6, with D maybe TRBD1 (5 bases). This CDR3 region has 19 residues. Germline V gene lookup returns CDR1 SGHTA and CDR2 FQGNSA. Trimming left V 3 bases short and J 5 bases short, with 23 bases between. Here the CDR3 reads CASSFGGVGLPTNNSPLHF. In nucleotides, the CDR3 is TGTGCCAGCAGCTTCGGGGGTGTGGGGCTCCCAACAAATAATTCACCCCTCCACTTT.

The chain couples TRBV7-2 to TRBJ2-1; D might be TRBD2 (6 bases). Trimming stripped 4 bases from V and 6 bases from J, with 19 bases between. This CDR3 contains 16 residues. The germline V gene encodes CDR1 SGHTA and CDR2 FQGNSA. This CDR3 reads CASSSISGFPTNEQFF. The CDR3 nucleotides are TGTGCCAGCAGCTCAATCAGCGGGTTTCCCACCAATGAGCAGTTCTTC.

A few counts support this clone. The V call is TRBV30, the J call TRBJ2-7; 11 nucleotides match TRBD1. From germline, CDR1 is GTSNPN and CDR2 SVGIG (reference sequence). V was pared by 7 bases and J by 5 bases, with 7 bases of the junction left unmatched. The CDR3 is 13 residues long. For the CDR3, the DNA is TGTGCCTACTGGGACAGGGGGGATGACGAGCAGTACTTC. Protein sequence: CAYWDRGDDEQYF.

The chain joins TRBV7-3 to TRBJ2-3; 14 nucleotides align to TRBD2. With V trimmed by 0 bases and J by 4 bases, 3 bases remained unmatched. Germline V lookup: CDR1 SGHTA, CDR2 FQGTGA. The CDR3 spans 17 residues. This CDR3 is CASSLTGLAGEADTQYF. CDR3 bases: TGTGCCAGCAGCTTAACGGGACTAGCGGGAGAGGCAGATACGCAGTATTTT.

This clone was found once. This chain joins TRBV7-2 and TRBJ2-1, with 10 positions matching TRBD2. J gave up 2 bases and V 10 bases, and 11 bases lay outside the gene matches. Germline-derived CDR1 and CDR2 are SGHTA and FQGNSA. The CDR3 consists of 16 residues. The CDR3 loop reads CATDRLAGGTYNEQFF. DNA of the CDR3: TGTGCCACCGACCGATTAGCGGGAGGTACCTACAATGAGCAGTTCTTC.

The V call is TRBV14, the J call TRBJ1-3, with D hard to call. Germline V lookup: CDR1 SGHDN, CDR2 FVKESK. The CDR3 has 16 amino acids. V gave up 3 bases and J gave up 4 bases, with 16 bases separating them. CDR3 DNA: TGTGCCAGCAGCCAGTTATACCCGGGCCTAGGAAACACCATATATTTT. Its translation: CASSQLYPGLGNTIYF.

The chain recombines TRBV6-1 with TRBJ1-3, with no clear D. The CDR3 sequence is 11 residues long. V lost 7 bases and J 4 bases, leaving 5 bases between the germline ends. The germline gives CDR1 MNHNS, CDR2 SASEGT. The CDR3 bases are TGTGCCAGCACCCGGGGAAACACCATATATTTT. Residues: CASTRGNTIYF.

The V call is TRBV19, the J call TRBJ1-1, with 9 bases lining up with TRBD1. Germline V gives CDR1 LNHDA, CDR2 SQIVND (reference sequence). The CDR3 runs to 14 residues. The V segment lost 5 bases and the J segment 4 bases; nucleotides outside the gene matches: 5. As DNA, the CDR3 is TGTGCCAGTAGTTTTCAGACAGGGGGCACTGAAGCTTTCTTT. Its protein product is CASSFQTGGTEAFF.

The chain combines TRBV30 with TRBJ1-2, with 9 positions matching TRBD1. CDR1 and CDR2 from the germline V gene are GTSNPN and SVGIG (reference sequence). The CDR3 sequence is 17 residues long. Losses at the gene ends were 3 bases for V and 4 bases for J; bases not matched to a gene: 15. Here the CDR3 DNA reads TGTGCCTGGAGCACCCTCCCCGGGACAGGGAGCCCCTATGGCTACACCTTC. This codes for CAWSTLPGTGSPYGYTF.

This clone was recorded a few times. The V gene is TRBV6-5, the J gene TRBJ1-2; TRBD1 might be the D (5 bases). The germline V and J ends were trimmed by 4 bases and 10 bases, with 16 bases remaining between them. This CDR3 is 13 amino acids long. Germline V gene data show CDR1 as MNHEY and CDR2 as SVGAGI. CDR3 region: CASSFGTVGDYTF. In DNA form, the CDR3 reads TGTGCCAGCAGTTTTGGGACCGTCGGGGACTACACCTTC.

This rearrangement joins TRBV5-1 to TRBJ2-1; D gene uncertain. Trimming took 4 bases from V and 5 from J, leaving 10 bases between them. Per germline, CDR1 SGHRS and CDR2 YFSETQ. The CDR3 loop spans 13 amino acids. Written as DNA, the CDR3 is TGCGCCAGCAGCCTACTGCAGAACAATGAGCAGTTCTTC. It translates to CASSLLQNNEQFF.

The chain joins TRBV28 to TRBJ2-2; unclear D gene. In germline, CDR1 is MDHEN, CDR2 SYDVKM. Trimming cost V 1 base and J 1 base, with 13 bases left between them. The CDR3 is 17 amino acids. CDR3: CASSLSSGPVNTGELFF. The CDR3 bases are TGTGCCAGCAGTTTATCGTCCGGACCCGTGAACACCGGGGAGCTGTTTTTT.

The chain employs TRBV2 and TRBJ1-1; D gene ambiguous. The CDR3 totals 13 residues. Per germline, CDR1 SNHLY and CDR2 FYNNEI. The V end was cut by 6 bases, the J end by 0 bases, with 8 bases between. CDR3 DNA: TGTGCCAGCAGGGCAAGGATGAACACTGAAGCTTTCTTT. Its protein product is CASRARMNTEAFF. The complete variable domain, with remaining parts taken from reference TRBV2 and TRBJ1-1, reads EPEVTQTPSHQVTQMGQEVILRCVPISNHLYFYWYRQILGQKVEFLVSFYNNEISEKSEIFDDQFSVERPDGSNFTLKIRSTKLEDSAMYFCASRARMNTEAFFGQGTRLTVV.

The chain carries TRBV10-2 and TRBJ2-2; no clear D gene. Germline CDR1 reads WSHSY; CDR2 reads SAAADI. The CDR3 is 15 amino acids. V dropped 4 bases and J dropped 6 bases, with 15 bases sitting between them. The CDR3 region is CASSVSIFSAGELFF. In DNA form, the CDR3 reads TGCGCCAGCAGTGTTTCTATCTTTTCGGCCGGGGAGCTGTTTTTT.

The rearrangement joins TRBV11-1 to TRBJ1-4, with D hard to call. This CDR3 is 15 amino acids long. Germline CDR1 and CDR2: SGHAT and FQDESV (reference sequence). V was trimmed by 3 bases and J by 5 bases, leaving 13 bases between them. The CDR3 loop is CASSFARLENEKLFF. The CDR3 DNA is TGTGCCAGCAGCTTTGCGAGACTGGAGAATGAAAAACTGTTTTTT.

The gene calls are TRBV5-1 and TRBJ2-5; maybe TRBD1 (6 bases). V was pared by 1 base and J by 2 bases, with 12 bases between. In germline, CDR1 is SGHRS, CDR2 YFSETQ. The CDR3 is made up of 15 amino acids. In DNA, the CDR3 is TGCGCCAGCAGCTTGTCTGGGACAAATCAAGAGACCCAGTACTTC. This gives the protein CASSLSGTNQETQYF.